Sequencing of this T cell receptor beta chain was carried out in a study of early T cells in non-severe SARS-CoV-2 infection (dated by TCRdb to the early 2020s). Looking at the study overall: TCR sequencing used bulk RNA from unsorted whole blood, so alpha and beta chains could not be paired.

This clonotype was recorded many times. The antigen this receptor binds is unknown. It has no much larger one-base neighbor in the sample; base qualities were not kept. Library method: 5' RACE. TCRdb shows the sequencer as NextSeq 500. In the TCR library protocol, unique molecular identifiers were attached to individual cDNA molecules to correct for PCR bias and sequencing error. Sequencing covered both TCR alpha and beta chains, and within each sample the abundances of alpha and beta sequences were tightly co-correlated. Under the source paper's analysis protocol: Decombinator V4 was used to annotate the V gene, J gene and CDR3 of the TCR sequences. Expanded TCRs were defined as changing significantly between any two time points under a Poisson model with p below 0.0001. TCR abundances were normalised to the total number of TCRs sequenced per sample and expressed as counts per million. TRAV1-2 paired with TRAJ12, TRAJ20 or TRAJ33 defined MAIT TCRs, while TRAV10 paired with TRAJ18 defined iNKT TCRs. A search of VDJdb, accessed on 1 November 2021, was run for TCRs annotated to CMV, EBV and SARS-CoV-2, with TCRs annotated for multiple antigens excluded. The public reads were run again by TCRdb, first through fastp at Q25 and then through MiXCR, and only productive beta chains were kept. Entries that share a CDR3 protein sequence are merged under the most common genes and DNA. TCRdb, rather than the study authors, made the V and J calls. The sample yields some 80,000 distinct CDR3 sequences; roughly 5.3% were counted once. The biggest ten clones account for around 7.5% of the sample.

This was a case-control study nested in a cohort of healthcare workers in London, UK, who had nasopharyngeal swab PCR tests and blood samples taken every week. Between 23 and 31 March 2020, the week of the UK lockdown, healthcare workers were enrolled and then followed up weekly for as long as 16 weeks. Ends trimmed: V by 2 bases, J by 9 bases; bases unmatched to a gene: 10. The CDR3 sequence holds 16 residues, the cysteine and phenylalanine included. Of the read, only the CDR3 DNA is kept; its 48 bases are in frame from base 1. According to the germline V gene, CDR1 reads SGDLS and CDR2 reads YYNGEE. Overall study outcomes, separate from this receptor: VDJdb matching was skewed toward anti-spike CD8 responses and likely underestimated virus-specific expansions, missing private and CD4 specificities.

This specimen was whole blood, taken at baseline. The sequence was obtained from an adult who was a healthcare worker with PCR-confirmed SARS-CoV-2 infection or an uninfected control (not recorded which). The V and J genes are TRBV9 and TRBJ2-3; TRBD2 lines up with 12 middle nucleotides. The CDR3 sequence is CASSVRLAGGPETQYF. The base sequence is TGTGCCAGCAGCGTGCGGCTAGCGGGAGGGCCGGAGACGCAGTATTTT.